The 14 T cell receptor beta chains presented below share a single source sample, sequenced in a study of blood T cell repertoires in COVID-19. Some clones are missing from TCRdb's copy, which holds only in-frame ones; the method was immunoSEQ multiplex PCR. This sample has a few hundred thousand clones, with roughly nine tenths found just once. Sample: PBMCs or T cells enriched from blood (not recorded which). The receptors were sampled from a man between 18 and 35 years old who had recovered from COVID-19.

The V gene is TRBV28, the J gene TRBJ1-2; D gene ambiguous. The V gene's germline CDR1 is MDHEN and CDR2 SYDVKM. The V and J ends lost 6 bases and 8 bases respectively, with 25 bases between them. The CDR3 is 16 residues long. CDR3 residues: CASRPTDRAPAGGYTF. As DNA, the CDR3 is TGTGCCAGCAGGCCCACAGACCGGGCCCCCGCGGGCGGCTACACCTTC.

This clone has only one observation. The CDR3 is CASSLGLAGGPTYEQYF. As DNA, the CDR3 is TGTGCCAGCAGCTTGGGACTAGCGGGAGGCCCCACTTACGAGCAGTACTTC. The gene calls are TRBV7-6 and TRBJ2-7; 15 positions match TRBD2. In germline, CDR1 is SGHVS, CDR2 FNYEAQ. The CDR3 spans 17 residues. Unmatched junction bases numbered 7, after V lost 3 bases and J lost 4 bases.

The chain joins TRBV5-4 to TRBJ2-5, with D perhaps TRBD1 (6 bases). This CDR3 contains 16 residues. Germline V gives CDR1 SGHNT, CDR2 YYREEE (reference sequence). Trimming pared 3 bases from V and 2 bases from J, leaving 17 bases between. CDR3 amino acids: CASSSPARGTQETQYF. The CDR3 DNA sequence: TGTGCCAGCAGCTCACCCGCCAGGGGAACTCAAGAGACCCAGTACTTC.

The chain has TRBV5-6 and TRBJ1-5; D gene uncertain. The ends were cut back, 4 bases at V and 3 bases at J, with 11 bases in the middle. The CDR3 has 14 residues. Per germline, CDR1 SGHDT and CDR2 YYEEEE. The DNA for the CDR3 is TGTGCCAGCAGCCCGGCGGGGATCAATCAGCCCCAGCATTTT. Translation gives CASSPAGINQPQHF.

In this sample, this clone turned up a few times. The chain has TRBV7-8 and TRBJ2-3; a weak D match, TRBD2 (5 bases). The germline CDR1 and CDR2 sequences are SGHVS and FQNEAQ. The CDR3 is made up of 17 amino acids. Trimming took 1 base from V and 0 from J, leaving 14 bases between them. This CDR3 reads CASSLDLALGSTDTQYF. The CDR3 DNA follows: TGTGCCAGCAGCTTAGACCTAGCTCTCGGAAGCACAGATACGCAGTATTTT.

This chain connects TRBV7-9 to TRBJ2-7, with 14 bases lining up with TRBD2. Germline values: CDR1 SEHNR, CDR2 FQNEAQ (reference sequence). This CDR3 region has 16 residues. The V and J ends lost 5 bases and 1 base, in that order; junction bases with no gene match: 4. CDR3 DNA: TGTGCCAGCAGCCTCGGGACTAGCGGGAGTTCCTACGAGCAGTACTTC. Translated: CASSLGTSGSSYEQYF.

This sequence joins TRBV6-1 and TRBJ2-3; 7 bases are shared with TRBD1. This CDR3 spans 15 amino acids. CDR1 MNHNS and CDR2 SASEGT come from the germline V gene. The ends lost 3 bases at V and 3 bases at J; junction bases unmatched: 6. The CDR3 coding sequence is TGTGCCAGCAGTGAGTTTGGACAGGCAACAGATACGCAGTATTTT. It encodes CASSEFGQATDTQYF.

This chain joins TRBV5-1 and TRBJ2-1, with 12 bases lining up with TRBD1. This CDR3 has 16 residues. V lost 4 bases to trimming and J lost 4 bases; unmatched junction nucleotides: 6. Germline V lookup: CDR1 SGHRS, CDR2 YFSETQ. CDR3 nucleotides: TGCGCCAGCAGCAAGGGACAGGGGGCGCAGTACAATGAGCAGTTCTTC. It specifies CASSKGQGAQYNEQFF.

This clone occurred once. V is TRBV18 and J is TRBJ1-1; no clear D. Germline V gene data show CDR1 as KGHSH and CDR2 as LQKENI. Trimming left V 6 bases short and J 7 bases short, with 18 bases between. CDR3 size: 14 residues. As DNA, the CDR3 is TGTGCCAGCTCGCCTGCCGGATCGGGGAATGAAGCTTTCTTT. This encodes CASSPAGSGNEAFF.

The gene calls are TRBV28 and TRBJ1-4, with D unresolved. The germline V gene has CDR1 MDHEN and CDR2 SYDVKM. V was clipped by 1 base and J by 5 bases, with 14 bases between them. This CDR3 has 16 amino acids. The CDR3 DNA sequence: TGTGCCAGCAGTTTATCGCCTGGAGGATCAAATGAAAAACTGTTTTTT. Its translation is CASSLSPGGSNEKLFF.

The chain couples TRBV4-1 to TRBJ2-7; 9 bases are shared with TRBD1. Germline V gives CDR1 MGHRA, CDR2 YSYEKL. The CDR3 extends over 13 amino acids. V shed 3 bases, J shed 7 bases, and the junction held 4 bases outside the gene matches. This CDR3 reads CASSHGTGREQYF. The CDR3 nucleotides are TGCGCCAGCAGCCACGGGACAGGGAGGGAGCAGTACTTC.

The chain has TRBV28 and TRBJ1-5, with D perhaps TRBD1 (6 bases). The germline CDR1 and CDR2 sequences are MDHEN and SYDVKM. V lost 3 bases, J lost 4 bases, and 13 bases lay in between. The CDR3 is made up of 15 amino acids. In DNA, the CDR3 is TGTGCCAGCAGTTTGCCCACAGGGTGGAATCAGCCCCAGCATTTT. It yields the protein CASSLPTGWNQPQHF.

This clone was recorded once. CDR3 residues: CASSPTVSSYNEQFF. CDR3 DNA: TGTGCCAGCAGCCCCACAGTTAGCTCCTACAATGAGCAGTTCTTC. This sequence joins TRBV7-6 and TRBJ2-1; D not resolved. CDR1 SGHVS and CDR2 FNYEAQ come from the germline V gene. V was trimmed by 5 bases and J by 0 bases, leaving 11 bases between them. The CDR3 covers 15 residues.

V gene TRBV7-9 combines with J gene TRBJ2-1; D gene uncertain. Trimming took off 6 bases at V and 4 bases at J, with 7 bases between the two ends. CDR3 size: 12 residues. Germline lookup yields CDR1 SEHNR and CDR2 FQNEAQ (reference sequence). The chain's CDR3 is CASSSLYNEQFF. The CDR3 DNA sequence: TGTGCCAGCAGTTCGCTATACAATGAGCAGTTCTTC.